This T cell receptor (beta chain) was recovered during a study of T cell clonality in common variable immunodeficiency. Data came from immunoSEQ multiplex PCR; TCRdb stores just in-frame clones and leaves some out. The sample contains 40,000 to 55,000 clones, none of them singletons. Study-wide points: CVID patient heterogeneity limited repertoire-clinical complication correlations.

The V segment lost 4 bases and the J segment 7 bases; nucleotides outside the gene matches: 13. In germline, CDR1 is DFQATT, CDR2 SNEGSKA (reference sequence). CDR3 length: 16 amino acids. Ten or more counts support this clone. Its antigen is still unknown. The read falls 3 residues short of the CDR3 end, and the missing part is taken from the germline J gene. The rearrangement joins TRBV20-1 to TRBJ1-5, with TRBD1 identical over 10 bases. Sample: peripheral blood mononuclear cells. This clonotype was sampled from a person aged 18-69 years in good health. The DNA read from the CDR3 is TGCAGTGCTACGGGGACAGGGGCCCCCTTAAACCAGCCC. Amino acids: CSATGTGAPLNQP. The full CDR3 protein reads CSATGTGAPLNQPQHF.